Each of the 27 T cell receptor beta chains below was sequenced from the same sample in a study of technical replicates of blood from a handful of donors. Only in-frame clones appear in the TCRdb table, and some are missing; sequencing was by immunoSEQ multiplex PCR. The table has some 70,000 clones, 95% to 98% seen once. Sequenced input: T cells isolated from PBMCs. These receptors all come from a human donor in good health.

This clone was seen only a few times. V and J are TRBV5-6 and TRBJ2-7; D possibly corresponds to TRBD2 (6 bases). There are 13 residues in the CDR3. V dropped 0 bases and J dropped 5 bases, with 9 bases sitting between them. CDR1 is SGHDT, CDR2 YYEEEE, per germline. CDR3 nucleotide sequence: TGTGCCAGCAGCTTGGCGGGAGTACACGAGCAGTACTTC. Residues: CASSLAGVHEQYF.

This sequence joins TRBV27 and TRBJ2-3; 8 bases are a match to TRBD1. This CDR3 is 14 amino acids long. Unmatched junction bases numbered 5, after V lost 5 bases and J lost 4 bases. Germline values: CDR1 MNHEY, CDR2 SMNVEV (reference sequence). In DNA form, the CDR3 reads TGTGCCAGCAGTCGGACAGGGAGCCCAGATACGCAGTATTTT. Translating gives CASSRTGSPDTQYF.

The chain carries TRBV28 and TRBJ2-3, with TRBD2 as a possible D gene (6 bases). Trimming left V 8 bases short and J 9 bases short, with 12 bases between. The CDR3 has 11 residues. In germline, CDR1 is MDHEN, CDR2 SYDVKM. The DNA of the CDR3 is TGTGCCAGCCTTGGTGGGGGGACGCAGTATTTT. Translating it yields CASLGGGTQYF.

This clone was observed once. V gene TRBV9 combines with J gene TRBJ1-4; 9 bases are shared with TRBD1. The germline V gene encodes CDR1 SGDLS and CDR2 YYNGEE. V gave up 2 bases and J gave up 7 bases; unmatched junction bases: 9. The CDR3 has 16 amino acids. The chain's CDR3 is CASSVGTGIRGEKLFF. Here the CDR3 DNA reads TGTGCCAGCAGCGTGGGGACAGGGATTCGTGGTGAAAAACTGTTTTTT.

The chain recombines TRBV4-1 with TRBJ1-1; TRBD1 might be the D (5 bases). This CDR3 comprises 14 residues. Germline V gene data show CDR1 as MGHRA and CDR2 as YSYEKL. The ends were cut back, 0 bases at V and 5 bases at J, with 10 bases in the middle. The CDR3 DNA sequence: TGCGCCAGCAGCCAAGATCCGGAGGGGACTGAAGCTTTCTTT. Its translation is CASSQDPEGTEAFF.

The rearrangement links TRBV6-6 to TRBJ1-5; no clear D gene. This CDR3 is built from 13 residues. Between the trimmed V and J ends, which lost 6 bases and 2 bases, there was a span of 8 bases. CDR1 and CDR2 from the germline V gene are MNHNY and SVGAGI (reference sequence). The CDR3 DNA is TGTGCCAGCAGCACAGTACGCAATCAGCCCCAGCATTTT. Protein: CASSTVRNQPQHF.

The chain recombines TRBV6-5 with TRBJ2-7; tentatively, D is TRBD1 (6 bases). There are 13 residues in the CDR3. CDR1 MNHEY and CDR2 SVGAGI come from the germline V gene. Trimming removed 2 bases at V and 2 bases at J, with 7 bases between. The CDR3 DNA reads TGTGCCAGCAGTTACCACAGGGCCTACGAGCAGTACTTC. It is translated as CASSYHRAYEQYF.

The CDR3 is CASSLTGWSSGANVLTF. The CDR3 DNA follows: TGTGCCAGCAGCTTAACAGGGTGGAGCTCTGGGGCCAACGTCCTGACTTTC. V usage is TRBV5-6 and J usage is TRBJ2-6; TRBD1 might be the D (6 bases). Trimming took 2 bases from V and 0 from J, leaving 12 bases between them. The germline V gene encodes CDR1 SGHDT and CDR2 YYEEEE. The CDR3 has 17 residues.

The chain uses TRBV19 and TRBJ2-2; D unclear. Germline CDR1 reads LNHDA; CDR2 reads SQIVND (reference sequence). Trimming removed 5 bases from V and 5 bases from J, with 9 bases in between. The CDR3 totals 13 residues. The CDR3 sequence is CASSPQLTGELFF. The CDR3 nucleotides read TGTGCCAGTAGTCCCCAGTTAACCGGGGAGCTGTTTTTT.

The chain links TRBV7-3 to TRBJ1-5; 10 bases map to TRBD1. Germline CDR1 SGHTA, CDR2 FQGTGA. CDR3 size: 20 residues. The ends lost 1 base at V and 5 bases at J; junction bases unmatched: 17. CDR3 sequence (DNA): TGTGCCAGCAGCTTAAAAACGGACAGGGGGGTAAGTGATAGAGATCAGCCCCAGCATTTT. It translates to CASSLKTDRGVSDRDQPQHF. Using reference TRBV7-3 and TRBJ1-5 for the parts outside the CDR3, the full variable domain is GAGVSQTPSNKVTEKGKYVELRCDPISGHTALYWYRQSLGQGPEFLIYFQGTGAADDSGLPNDRFFAVRPEGSVSTLKIQRTERGDSAVYLCASSLKTDRGVSDRDQPQHFGDGTRLSIL.

The V and J genes are TRBV6-5 and TRBJ2-1; tentatively, D is TRBD2 (5 bases). Germline-derived CDR1 and CDR2 are MNHEY and SVGAGI. The germline V and J ends were trimmed by 5 bases and 9 bases, with 14 bases remaining between them. This CDR3 spans 13 amino acids. The CDR3 sequence: CASSPKRESEQFF. Written as DNA, the CDR3 is TGTGCCAGCAGTCCTAAACGGGAAAGTGAGCAGTTCTTC.

The rearrangement uses TRBV9 and TRBJ2-3; maybe TRBD2 (6 bases). The germline V gene encodes CDR1 SGDLS and CDR2 YYNGEE. CDR3 length equals 15 residues. V lost 0 bases, J lost 4 bases, and 12 bases lay in between. Here the CDR3 DNA reads TGTGCCAGCAGCGTAGACGGGAGTGGGGCAGATACGCAGTATTTT. It encodes CASSVDGSGADTQYF. Variable domain in full (rest from reference TRBV9 and TRBJ2-3): DSGVTQTPKHLITATGQRVTLRCSPRSGDLSVYWYQQSLDQGLQFLIQYYNGEERAKGNILERFSAQQFPDLHSELNLSSLELGDSALYFCASSVDGSGADTQYFGPGTRLTVL.

This chain uses TRBV7-6 with TRBJ1-4, with 8 bases that match TRBD1. Germline lookup yields CDR1 SGHVS and CDR2 FNYEAQ. The CDR3 length is 14 residues. After removal of 2 bases from V and 7 bases from J, the junction contained 3 bases not matched to a gene. The chain's CDR3 is CASSLFGQGEKLFF. In DNA, the CDR3 is TGTGCCAGCAGCTTATTCGGACAGGGTGAAAAACTGTTTTTT. Filled out from reference TRBV7-6 and TRBJ1-4, the complete variable domain reads GAGVSQSPRYKVTKRGQDVALRCDPISGHVSLYWYRQALGQGPEFLTYFNYEAQQDKSGLPNDRFSAERPEGSISTLTIQRTEQRDSAMYRCASSLFGQGEKLFFGSGTQLSVL.

The chain recombines TRBV29-1 with TRBJ2-1; D remains ambiguous. This CDR3 comprises 11 residues. The V and J ends lost 1 base and 7 bases respectively, with 5 bases between them. Germline V gene data show CDR1 as SQVTM and CDR2 as ANQGSEA. CDR3 in amino acids: CSVEGANEQFF. CDR3 nucleotides: TGCAGCGTTGAAGGGGCGAATGAGCAGTTCTTC.

The chain combines TRBV2 with TRBJ2-7, with 7 bases identical to TRBD1. Germline V gene lookup returns CDR1 SNHLY and CDR2 FYNNEI. The CDR3 is 13 residues long. With V trimmed by 4 bases and J by 6 bases, 6 bases remained unmatched. The CDR3 DNA sequence: TGTGCCAGCAGTGGAGACAGGGTGAGCGAGCAGTACTTC. Protein sequence: CASSGDRVSEQYF.

Only one count was recorded for this clone. The chain has TRBV7-8 and TRBJ1-1, with 10 bases that match TRBD1. The germline V gene encodes CDR1 SGHVS and CDR2 FQNEAQ. Germline trimming cut 3 bases from V and 2 bases from J; bases unmatched to any gene: 6. The CDR3 sequence is 16 residues long. The chain's CDR3 is CASSFWTGGVNTEAFF. The CDR3 region has the DNA TGTGCCAGCAGCTTCTGGACAGGGGGAGTAAACACTGAAGCTTTCTTT.

The chain has TRBV11-3 and TRBJ1-2, with D tentatively TRBD1 (5 bases). In germline, CDR1 is SGHNT, CDR2 YENEEA. The CDR3 runs to 13 residues. The V end lost 0 bases, the J end lost 8 bases, and 10 bases lay between the germline ends. In DNA, the CDR3 is TGTGCCAGCAGCTTAGATCCCCAGGGAGGCTACACCTTC. It specifies CASSLDPQGGYTF.

The chain uses TRBV4-1 and TRBJ2-7; TRBD2 aligns across 8 bases. The germline V gene has CDR1 MGHRA and CDR2 YSYEKL. The CDR3 consists of 16 residues. Germline trimming cut 2 bases from V and 4 bases from J; bases unmatched to any gene: 10. The CDR3 DNA sequence: TGCGCCAGCAGCCAATATGGACTAGCTTACCAATACGAGCAGTACTTC. Translating gives CASSQYGLAYQYEQYF.

The chain couples TRBV10-2 to TRBJ2-3, with 7 bases identical to TRBD2. Germline V gene sequence: CDR1 WSHSY, CDR2 SAAADI. This CDR3 has 14 residues. The V gene end was trimmed by 6 bases and the J gene end by 1 base; junction bases not matched to a gene: 4. CDR3 sequence (DNA): TGCGCCAGCAGGGAAGCGGGGCGCACAGATACGCAGTATTTT. Protein product: CASREAGRTDTQYF.

The chain carries TRBV6-5 and TRBJ2-2; D may be TRBD2 (6 bases). Trimming took off 7 bases at V and 4 bases at J, with 10 bases between the two ends. The germline gives CDR1 MNHEY, CDR2 SVGAGI. The CDR3 extends over 13 amino acids. The CDR3 region is CASTGTFTGELFF. In DNA, the CDR3 is TGTGCCAGCACCGGGACTTTCACCGGGGAGCTGTTTTTT.

This clone was seen a single time. The chain recombines TRBV30 with TRBJ2-5; TRBD1 might be the D (5 bases). The CDR3 spans 13 residues. Trimming stripped 3 bases from V and 4 bases from J, with 12 bases between. Per the germline V gene, CDR1 is GTSNPN and CDR2 is SVGIG (reference sequence). The DNA of the CDR3 is TGTGCCTGGAGCACAGGATCCGGAGAGACCCAGTACTTC. Translating gives CAWSTGSGETQYF.

This rearrangement joins TRBV30 to TRBJ2-1; no definite D call. The germline CDR1 and CDR2 sequences are GTSNPN and SVGIG (reference sequence). Trimming took 2 bases from V and 6 from J, leaving 11 bases between them. This CDR3 is built from 13 residues. The CDR3 loop reads CAWSFSRGNEQFF. The DNA of the CDR3 is TGTGCCTGGAGTTTTTCGCGAGGCAATGAGCAGTTCTTC.

The CDR3, as DNA: TGTGCAAGTCGCTTAAACCATACAGACAGAGATTCAAGCGGGAGTACCTACGAGCAGTACTTC. Protein: CASRLNHTDRDSSGSTYEQYF. V usage is TRBV12-2 and J usage is TRBJ2-7; the table's TRBD2 call for D was not verified on the DNA. TRBV12-2 is flagged as a pseudogene. The CDR3 is made up of 21 amino acids.

The count of this clone is one. This rearrangement joins TRBV19 to TRBJ2-5; no clear D gene. The V gene's germline CDR1 is LNHDA and CDR2 SQIVND (reference sequence). Trimming pared 3 bases from V and 0 bases from J, leaving 8 bases between. The CDR3 covers 14 residues. The CDR3 reads CASSILQNQETQYF. The DNA for the CDR3 is TGTGCCAGTAGTATTTTACAGAACCAAGAGACCCAGTACTTC.

The chain has TRBV6-5 and TRBJ2-7, with D perhaps matching TRBD1 (6 bases). Germline CDR1 is MNHEY and CDR2 is SVGAGI. This CDR3 contains 12 residues. V was shortened by 6 bases and J by 6 bases, with 12 bases between the two germline ends. DNA of the CDR3: TGTGCCAGCAGCGCAACAGGGATCGAGCAGTACTTC. Amino acids: CASSATGIEQYF.

This clone turned up a few times. The chain carries TRBV4-3 and TRBJ2-3; D gene uncertain. This CDR3 has 16 residues. V was clipped by 0 bases and J by 2 bases, with 12 bases between them. Germline V CDR1 and CDR2: LGHNA, YSLEER. The CDR3 DNA reads TGCGCCAGCAGCCAAGATGCTACGTTAAACACAGATACGCAGTATTTT. Translation: CASSQDATLNTDTQYF.

The chain is built from TRBV29-1 and TRBJ2-7, with D possibly matching TRBD2 (6 bases). V lost 6 bases, J lost 1 base, and 10 bases lay in between. The CDR3 runs to 12 residues. Germline values: CDR1 SQVTM, CDR2 ANQGSEA. The DNA for the CDR3 is TGCAGCGTCGAGAGCGGGTCCTACGAGCAGTACTTC. Residues: CSVESGSYEQYF.